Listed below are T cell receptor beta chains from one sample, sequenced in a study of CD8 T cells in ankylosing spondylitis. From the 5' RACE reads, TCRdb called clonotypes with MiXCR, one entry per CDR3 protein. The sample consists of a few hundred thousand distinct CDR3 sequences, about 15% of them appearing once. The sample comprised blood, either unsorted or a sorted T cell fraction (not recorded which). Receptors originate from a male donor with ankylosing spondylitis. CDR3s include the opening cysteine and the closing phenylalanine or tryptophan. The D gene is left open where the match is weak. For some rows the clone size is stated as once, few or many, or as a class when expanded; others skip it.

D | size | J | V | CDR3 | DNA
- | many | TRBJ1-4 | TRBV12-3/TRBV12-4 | CASSETGSTNEKLFF | TGTGCCAGCAGTGAAACAGGTTCAACTAATGAAAAACTGTTTTTT
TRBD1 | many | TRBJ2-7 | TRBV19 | CASSPRGQGASNEQYF | TGTGCCAGTAGTCCGAGGGGACAGGGGGCCTCGAACGAGCAGTACTTC
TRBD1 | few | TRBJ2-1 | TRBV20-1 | CSARGRQGSYNEQFF | TGCAGTGCTAGGGGAAGACAGGGGTCCTACAATGAGCAGTTCTTC
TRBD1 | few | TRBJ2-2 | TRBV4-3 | CASSQDPGTDYPNTGELFF | TGCGCCAGCAGCCAAGACCCCGGGACAGATTACCCTAACACCGGGGAGCTGTTTTTT
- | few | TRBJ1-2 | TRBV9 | CASSASLDTYYGYTF | TGTGCCAGCAGCGCCTCCCTGGACACGTACTATGGCTACACCTTC
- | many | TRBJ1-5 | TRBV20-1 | CSARNKRDGQPQHF | TGCAGTGCACGTAATAAGAGAGATGGACAGCCCCAGCATTTT
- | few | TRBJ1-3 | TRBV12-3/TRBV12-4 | CASIPRGGITGNTIYF | TGTGCCAGCATTCCACGTGGGGGCATTACCGGAAACACCATATATTTT
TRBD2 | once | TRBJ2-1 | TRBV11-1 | CASRSGTSGRDAYNEQFF | TGTGCCAGCAGGTCCGGGACTAGCGGGAGGGACGCCTACAATGAGCAGTTCTTC
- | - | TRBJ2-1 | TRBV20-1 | CSAGTLTGEQFF | TGCAGTGCCGGGACTTTAACGGGTGAGCAGTTCTTC
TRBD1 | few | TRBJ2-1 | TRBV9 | CASSANADREQFF | TGTGCCAGCAGCGCTAACGCGGACAGGGAGCAGTTCTTC
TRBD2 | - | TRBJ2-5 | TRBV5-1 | CASSLGPAGGQETQYF | TGCGCCAGCAGCTTGGGGCCAGCGGGGGGCCAAGAGACCCAGTACTTC
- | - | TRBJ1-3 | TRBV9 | CASSPPTLAGNTIYF | TGTGCCAGCAGCCCGCCGACCTTGGCTGGAAACACCATATATTTT
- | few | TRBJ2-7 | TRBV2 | CASAGTQVSYEQYF | TGTGCCAGCGCGGGGACACAGGTTTCCTACGAGCAGTACTTC
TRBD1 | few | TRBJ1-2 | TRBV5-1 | CASSPTGDRVHGYTF | TGCGCCAGCAGCCCCACCGGCGACAGGGTCCATGGCTACACCTTC
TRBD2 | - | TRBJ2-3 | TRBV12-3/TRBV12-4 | CASSLDLAGGERNTDTQYF | TGTGCCAGCAGTTTAGACCTAGCGGGAGGGGAACGAAACACAGATACGCAGTATTTT
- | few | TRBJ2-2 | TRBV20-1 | CSAPFSAPNTGELFF | TGCAGTGCTCCATTCAGTGCGCCCAACACCGGGGAGCTGTTTTTT
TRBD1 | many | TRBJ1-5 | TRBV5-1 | CASRAGGANQPQHF | TGCGCCAGCAGGGCAGGGGGCGCGAATCAGCCCCAGCATTTT
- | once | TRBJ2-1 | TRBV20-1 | CSAAPGPYNEQFF | TGCAGTGCTGCACCCGGGCCATACAATGAGCAGTTCTTC
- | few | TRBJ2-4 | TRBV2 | CASSERFLAKNIQYF | TGTGCCAGCAGTGAAAGGTTCCTAGCCAAAAACATTCAGTACTTC
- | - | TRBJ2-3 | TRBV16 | CASSQAGIGTDTQYF | TGTGCCAGCAGCCAAGCGGGTATTGGTACAGATACGCAGTATTTT
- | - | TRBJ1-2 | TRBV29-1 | CSVQPSPGRYTF | TGCAGCGTTCAACCATCGCCTGGCCGCTACACCTTC
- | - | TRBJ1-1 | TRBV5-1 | CASSRTTGVEAFF | TGCGCCAGCAGCCGAACGACGGGAGTTGAAGCTTTCTTT
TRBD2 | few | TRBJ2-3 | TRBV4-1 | CASSQGLAGSDTQYF | TGCGCCAGCAGCCAAGGACTAGCGGGGAGTGATACGCAGTATTTT
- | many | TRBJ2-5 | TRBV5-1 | CASSLGGQETQYF | TGTGCCAGCAGTTTAGGTGGCCAAGAGACCCAGTACTTC
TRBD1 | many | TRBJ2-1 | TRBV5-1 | CASSSGQGYNEQFF | TGCGCCAGCAGCTCTGGACAGGGTTACAATGAGCAGTTCTTC
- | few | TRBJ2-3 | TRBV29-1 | CSVVSGLEADTQYF | TGCAGCGTTGTTTCTGGCCTGGAGGCAGATACGCAGTATTTT
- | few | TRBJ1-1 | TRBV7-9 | CASSPRTALNTEAFF | TGTGCCAGCAGCCCCCGGACAGCCTTGAACACTGAAGCTTTCTTT
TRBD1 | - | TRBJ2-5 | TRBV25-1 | CASSEGTGGSQETQYF | TGTGCCAGCAGTGAAGGGACAGGGGGAAGTCAAGAGACCCAGTACTTC
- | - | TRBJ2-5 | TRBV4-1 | CASSRGPRETQYF | TGCGCCAGCAGCCGGGGGCCCCGAGAGACCCAGTACTTC
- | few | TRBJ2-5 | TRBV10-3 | CATSPPGWETQYF | TGTGCCACCTCCCCGCCCGGCTGGGAGACCCAGTACTTC
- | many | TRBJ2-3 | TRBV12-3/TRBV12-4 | CASSVREKQYF | TGTGCCAGCTCCGTAAGGGAGAAGCAGTATTTT
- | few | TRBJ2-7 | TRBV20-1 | CSASKPGKPYEQYF | TGCAGTGCCAGTAAACCAGGGAAACCCTACGAGCAGTACTTC
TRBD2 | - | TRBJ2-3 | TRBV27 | CASSSARLAGGVSDTQYF | TGTGCCAGCAGTTCCGCACGACTAGCGGGAGGTGTGTCAGATACGCAGTATTTT
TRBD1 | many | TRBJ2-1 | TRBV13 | CASSPPGQYNEQFF | TGTGCCAGCAGCCCCCCGGGACAGTACAATGAGCAGTTCTTC
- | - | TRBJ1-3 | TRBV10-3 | CAISPGSSSGNTIYF | TGTGCCATCAGCCCAGGATCCTCCTCTGGAAACACCATATATTTT
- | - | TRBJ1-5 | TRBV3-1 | CASSLGSSGANQPQHF | TGTGCCAGCAGCCTGGGGTCGTCGGGAGCAAATCAGCCCCAGCATTTT
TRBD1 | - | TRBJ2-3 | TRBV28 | CASREGGLADTQYF | TGTGCCAGCAGGGAAGGGGGCCTGGCAGATACGCAGTATTTT
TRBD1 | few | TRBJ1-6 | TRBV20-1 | CSAVRDSSSYNSPLHF | TGCAGTGCTGTCCGGGACAGTAGCTCCTATAATTCACCCCTCCACTTT
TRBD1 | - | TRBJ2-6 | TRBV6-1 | CASKTDRGFAGANVLTF | TGTGCCAGCAAGACTGACAGGGGTTTTGCTGGGGCCAACGTCCTGACTTTC
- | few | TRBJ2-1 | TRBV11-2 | CASSPPTAYNEQFF | TGTGCCAGCAGCCCACCTACAGCTTACAATGAGCAGTTCTTC
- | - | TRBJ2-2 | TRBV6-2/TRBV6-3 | CASSLGSTPGELFF | TGTGCCAGCAGTTTGGGGTCGACCCCCGGGGAGCTGTTTTTT
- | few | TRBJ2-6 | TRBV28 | CASSSRLGGPSGANVLTF | TGTGCCAGCAGTTCCAGACTAGGGGGGCCATCTGGGGCCAACGTCCTGACTTTC
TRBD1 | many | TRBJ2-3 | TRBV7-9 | CASNQGATDTQYF | TGTGCCAGCAACCAGGGGGCCACAGATACGCAGTATTTT
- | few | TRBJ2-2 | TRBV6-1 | CASSTGLDTGELFF | TGTGCCAGCAGTACGGGCCTCGACACCGGGGAGCTGTTTTTT
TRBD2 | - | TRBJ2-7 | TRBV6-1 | CASRDGGSGSYEQYF | TGTGCCAGCAGAGATGGCGGTAGCGGGAGCTACGAGCAGTACTTC
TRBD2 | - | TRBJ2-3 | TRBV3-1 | CASSQGRRASGAIGTQYF | TGTGCCAGCAGCCAAGGAAGGAGAGCTAGCGGGGCAATTGGTACGCAGTATTTT
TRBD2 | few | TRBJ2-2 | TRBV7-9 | CATEREAGVTGELFF | TGTGCGACCGAGAGAGAAGCGGGAGTTACCGGGGAGCTGTTTTTT
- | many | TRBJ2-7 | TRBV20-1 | CSGVDYYEQYF | TGCAGTGGTGTGGACTACTACGAGCAGTACTTC
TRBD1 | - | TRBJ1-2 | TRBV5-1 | CASSLAPGGVDYGYTF | TGCGCCAGCAGCTTGGCCCCAGGGGGTGTGGACTATGGCTACACCTTC
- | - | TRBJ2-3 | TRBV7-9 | CASSTKGLNLDTQYF | TGTGCCAGCAGTACAAAGGGGCTGAACTTGGATACGCAGTATTTT
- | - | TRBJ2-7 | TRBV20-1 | CSARGNEQYF | TGCAGTGCTAGAGGGAACGAGCAGTACTTC
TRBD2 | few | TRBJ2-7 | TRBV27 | CASRTMGLAGTYEQYF | TGTGCCAGCAGGACGATGGGACTAGCGGGAACCTACGAGCAGTACTTC
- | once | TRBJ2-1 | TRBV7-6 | CASSLMMAGQDEQFF | TGTGCCAGCAGCTTAATGATGGCGGGTCAGGATGAGCAGTTCTTC
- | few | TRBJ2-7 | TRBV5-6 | CASSHTPTEQYF | TGTGCCAGCAGCCATACACCCACCGAGCAGTACTTC
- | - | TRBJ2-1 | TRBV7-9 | CASSIGGTDNEQFF | TGTGCCAGCAGCATAGGAGGAACCGACAATGAGCAGTTCTTC
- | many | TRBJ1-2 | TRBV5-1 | CASSYYTGYGYTF | TGCGCCAGCAGCTATTATACGGGGTATGGCTACACCTTC
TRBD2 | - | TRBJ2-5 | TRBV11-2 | CASRRGASGRFQETQYF | TGTGCCAGCAGACGGGGGGCTAGCGGGAGGTTTCAAGAGACCCAGTACTTC
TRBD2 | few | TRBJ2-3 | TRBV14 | CASSQASLAGVDTQYF | TGTGCCAGCAGCCAAGCTTCTCTAGCGGGAGTGGATACGCAGTATTTT
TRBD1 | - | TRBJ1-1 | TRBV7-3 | CASSPGQGQGANTEAFF | TGTGCCAGCAGCCCTGGACAGGGACAAGGGGCGAACACTGAAGCTTTCTTT
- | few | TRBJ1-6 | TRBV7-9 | CASSLTGGGNSPLHF | TGTGCCAGCAGCTTAACCGGGGGTGGTAATTCACCCCTCCACTTT